The T cell receptor beta chain under discussion was sequenced for a study of a mutant IDH1 vaccine in newly diagnosed glioma. Study-level information: Every participant had undergone radiotherapy, temozolomide, or both before, and most underwent both.

Indicated time point: baseline, week 1 (first vaccination visit). Treatment noted: pre-vaccination baseline after standard-of-care therapy. Study results and caveats: Evidence of vaccine-induced immune responses was documented in approximately 93% of patients. Seemingly, top peripheral T cell clonotype changes bore no relation to pseudoprogression.

The method was immunoSEQ multiplex PCR; TCRdb's version includes in-frame clones alone and lacks a portion of them. Among approximately 70,000 clones, 70% to 90% were seen once, and the ten largest hold under 3.5%. Comments on this clone: The antigen is not known.

The CDR3 is 11 amino acids. V shed 10 bases and J shed 3 bases, with 10 bases lying between them. Germline values: CDR1 MNHEY, CDR2 SVGAGI. This chain joins TRBV6-5 and TRBJ2-7, with D uncertain. This sequence was found in a man younger than 45 with glioma. The source was PBMCs, collected from a glioma patient treated with radiotherapy, temozolomide or both. This chain's CDR3 is CATRDGYEQYF. CDR3 nucleotide sequence: TGTGCCACCCGTGATGGCTACGAGCAGTACTTC.